The 13 T cell receptor beta chains listed next were all sequenced from one sample in a study of blood T cell repertoires in COVID-19. Assay used: immunoSEQ multiplex PCR; TCRdb lists only in-frame clones, some missing. The data contain 300,000 to 350,000 clones, just over 85% of them singletons. Sequencing input: PBMCs or T cells enriched from blood (not recorded which). The receptors were gathered from a woman aged 40 to 49 with acute COVID-19.

This clone was found a few times. The V and J genes are TRBV7-2 and TRBJ2-2; D is possibly TRBD2 (5 bases). This CDR3 is 16 amino acids long. V lost 1 base and J lost 9, with 18 bases in between. Per the germline V gene, CDR1 is SGHTA and CDR2 is FQGNSA. The DNA for the CDR3 is TGTGCCAGCAGCTTAGATTTACTAGGCTCGGGCCGGGAGCTGTTTTTT. It specifies CASSLDLLGSGRELFF.

This rearrangement joins TRBV19 to TRBJ2-6, with D hard to call. The V gene's germline CDR1 is LNHDA and CDR2 SQIVND (reference sequence). Trimming stripped 8 bases from V and 0 bases from J, with 8 bases between. The CDR3 consists of 14 residues. CDR3 nucleotide sequence: TGTGCCAGTGATGCGCACTCTGGGGCCAACGTCCTGACTTTC. Encoded protein: CASDAHSGANVLTF.

The chain combines TRBV28 with TRBJ1-1; possible D gene TRBD1, 5 bases. Trimming left V 7 bases short and J 3 bases short, with 15 bases between. The CDR3 covers 14 residues. The germline V gene encodes CDR1 MDHEN and CDR2 SYDVKM. This CDR3 reads CASNLNRRYTEAFF. DNA of the CDR3: TGTGCCAGCAATCTCAACAGGAGATACACTGAAGCTTTCTTT.

The genes are TRBV28 and TRBJ1-2; 11 nucleotides match TRBD1. The ends lost 6 bases at V and 8 bases at J; junction bases unmatched: 8. Germline CDR1 MDHEN, CDR2 SYDVKM. CDR3 length: 14 amino acids. The CDR3 loop is CASRPGQGVRGYTF. The CDR3 DNA reads as TGTGCCAGCAGGCCGGGACAGGGGGTACGGGGCTACACCTTC.

This chain joins TRBV23-1 and TRBJ2-3; D is undetermined. TRBV23-1 is placed among ORFs of uncertain function. The CDR3 has 13 amino acids. Trimming took off 0 bases at V and 9 bases at J, with 10 bases between the two ends. In DNA, the CDR3 is TGCGCCAGCAGTCAATCCGTAGCCAGAACGCAGTATTTT. Translated: CASSQSVARTQYF.

On this clone itself: A junction end diverges from the germline sequence, so it may reflect a read error. The rearrangement joins TRBV20-1 to TRBJ2-7; TRBD1 agrees at 7 bases. The CDR3 is 8 amino acids. Germline CDR1 is DFQATT and CDR2 is SNEGSKA (reference sequence). The CDR3 protein is CSADRANF. CDR3 coding DNA: TGCAGTGCCGACAGGGCCAACTTC.

The gene calls are TRBV4-1 and TRBJ2-3, with 7 bases identical to TRBD1. There are 15 residues in the CDR3. V lost 2 bases and J lost 0; bases outside the gene matches: 2. Germline loops: CDR1 MGHRA, CDR2 YSYEKL. Here the CDR3 reads CASSQSGQSTDTQYF. The CDR3, as DNA: TGCGCCAGCAGCCAATCGGGACAGAGCACAGATACGCAGTATTTT.

This chain joins TRBV5-1 and TRBJ1-1, with D possibly matching TRBD1 (5 bases). The CDR3 is 15 amino acids. V lost 0 bases and J 0 bases, leaving 9 bases between the germline ends. Germline-derived CDR1 and CDR2 are SGHRS and YFSETQ. CDR3 nucleotides: TGCGCCAGCAGCTTGGGTGGGGCCCTGAACACTGAAGCTTTCTTT. Amino acid sequence: CASSLGGALNTEAFF.

This clone has only one observation. V gene TRBV6-1 combines with J gene TRBJ1-2; tentatively, D is TRBD1 (5 bases). V dropped 5 bases and J dropped 0 bases, with 7 bases sitting between them. CDR1 MNHNS and CDR2 SASEGT come from the germline V gene. The CDR3 has 13 residues. CDR3 in DNA: TGTGCCAGCAGTAGACAGCCTAACTATGGCTACACCTTC. This encodes CASSRQPNYGYTF.

Note on this clone: This specimen includes other DNA sequences encoding the same CDR3. V usage is TRBV5-4 and J usage is TRBJ1-5, with D hard to call. Trimming left V 0 bases short and J 2 bases short, with 6 bases between. The CDR3 loop spans 14 amino acids. The germline V gene has CDR1 SGHNT and CDR2 YYREEE (reference sequence). The CDR3 reads CASSLDGGNQPQHF. Written as DNA, the CDR3 is TGTGCCAGCAGCTTGGACGGAGGCAATCAGCCCCAGCATTTT.

This sequence joins TRBV5-1 and TRBJ1-4, with TRBD1 identical over 8 bases. The CDR3 covers 16 residues. J was trimmed by 0 bases and V by 5 bases; bases with no gene match: 6. Germline CDR1 and CDR2: SGHRS and YFSETQ. For the CDR3, the DNA is TGCGCCAGCAGGTCGACAGGGGAGGCAACTAATGAAAAACTGTTTTTT. Protein: CASRSTGEATNEKLFF. The full variable domain, its missing parts supplied by reference TRBV5-1 and TRBJ1-4, is KAGVTQTPRYLIKTRGQQVTLSCSPISGHRSVSWYQQTPGQGLQFLFEYFSETQRNKGNFPGRFSGRQFSNSRSEMNVSTLELGDSALYLCASRSTGEATNEKLFFGSGTQLSVL.

V is TRBV11-2 and J is TRBJ2-1; 12 positions agree with TRBD2. This CDR3 comprises 16 residues. V was pared by 5 bases and J by 7 bases, with 9 bases of the junction left unmatched. Germline V lookup: CDR1 SGHAT, CDR2 FQNNGV. CDR3 region: CASSPSSGRAVNEQFF. DNA of the CDR3: TGTGCCAGCAGCCCTTCTAGCGGGAGGGCCGTTAATGAGCAGTTCTTC.

V is TRBV2 and J is TRBJ1-2; 7 bases line up with TRBD1. CDR3 length equals 14 residues. Germline lookup yields CDR1 SNHLY and CDR2 FYNNEI. With V trimmed by 6 bases and J by 2 bases, 6 bases remained unmatched. In nucleotides, the CDR3 is TGTGCCAGCAGGGGGGACAGTCAAAACTATGGCTACACCTTC. The encoded protein is CASRGDSQNYGYTF.